The clone carrying this T cell receptor beta chain was observed a few times. The CDR3 contains 14 residues. In germline, CDR1 is MNHEY, CDR2 SVGAGI. The ends lost 6 bases at V and 5 bases at J; junction bases unmatched: 7. The table came from immunoSEQ multiplex PCR; TCRdb's copy has only in-frame clones and leaves some out. The sample consists of roughly 250,000 clones, around three quarters of them appearing once. The data derive from a study of cytotoxic CD8 clonotypes in ibrutinib-treated CLL. This receptor was identified in a human donor with chronic lymphocytic leukemia. The V call is TRBV6-5, the J call TRBJ1-5; 7 bases line up with TRBD1. The sample consisted of PBMCs, taken after 24 months of ibrutinib treatment. The CDR3: CASSRRQGYQPQHF. The CDR3 region has the DNA TGTGCCAGCAGCCGGCGACAGGGTTATCAGCCCCAGCATTTT.